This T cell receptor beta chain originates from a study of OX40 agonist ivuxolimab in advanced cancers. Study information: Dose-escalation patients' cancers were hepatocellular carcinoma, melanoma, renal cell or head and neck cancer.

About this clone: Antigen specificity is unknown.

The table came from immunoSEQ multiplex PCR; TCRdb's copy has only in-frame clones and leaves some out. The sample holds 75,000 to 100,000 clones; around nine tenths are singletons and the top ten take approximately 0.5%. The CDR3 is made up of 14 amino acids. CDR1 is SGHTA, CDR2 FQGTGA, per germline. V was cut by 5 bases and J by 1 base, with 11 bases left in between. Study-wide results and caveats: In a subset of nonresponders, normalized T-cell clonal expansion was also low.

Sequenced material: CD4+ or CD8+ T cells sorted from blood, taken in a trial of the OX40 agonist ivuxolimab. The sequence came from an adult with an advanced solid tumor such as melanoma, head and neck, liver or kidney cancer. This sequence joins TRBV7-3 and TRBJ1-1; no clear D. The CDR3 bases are TGTGCCAGCAGCCCCGCCGGAACGAACACTGAAGCTTTCTTT. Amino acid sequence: CASSPAGTNTEAFF.